Here is one T cell receptor beta chain with its context. As yet, its antigen is unknown. Primers for the PCR totalled 60 Vbeta and 13 Jbeta. Using immunoSEQ multiplex PCR, the repertoire was profiled, and TCRdb retains in-frame clones only, with some absent. The repertoire table contains some 130,000 clones. This sample was included in a study of cytomegalovirus exposure and HLA in healthy donors. Across the study: About 200 million T cells yielded over 90 million unique TCR beta sequences in earlier analysis.

Germline V gene lookup returns CDR1 PRHDT and CDR2 FYEKMQ (reference sequence). This CDR3 region has 12 residues. Trimming left V 5 bases short and J 4 bases short, with 9 bases between. While unrecorded immune exposures were likely, the donors were nominally healthy when sampled. Study findings and constraints: Reports indicate that TCR beta sequences accurately predicted the HLA-A and HLA-B alleles of most subjects. Earlier findings revealed that most TCR beta V segments proved productive either about 90% or about 30% of the time.

This clonotype was sampled from a woman aged 60-70 years in good health and CMV-seronegative. Material for sequencing was PBMCs. The J gene is TRBJ2-7, the V gene TRBV13; D possibly corresponds to TRBD1 (6 bases). This CDR3 is CASSIQGYEQYF. Here the CDR3 DNA reads TGTGCCAGCAGCATACAGGGTTACGAGCAGTACTTC.